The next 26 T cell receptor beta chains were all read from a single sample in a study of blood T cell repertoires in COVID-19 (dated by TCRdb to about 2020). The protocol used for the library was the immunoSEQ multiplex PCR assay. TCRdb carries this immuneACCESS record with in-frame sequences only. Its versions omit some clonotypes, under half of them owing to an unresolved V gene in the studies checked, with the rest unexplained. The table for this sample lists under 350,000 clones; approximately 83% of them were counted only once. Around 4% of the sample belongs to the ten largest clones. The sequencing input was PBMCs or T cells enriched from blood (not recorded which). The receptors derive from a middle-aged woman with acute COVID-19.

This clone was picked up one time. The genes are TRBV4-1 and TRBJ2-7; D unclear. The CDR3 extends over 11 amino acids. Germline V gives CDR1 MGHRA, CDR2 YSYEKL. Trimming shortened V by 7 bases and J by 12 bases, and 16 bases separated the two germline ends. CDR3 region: CASTLLSPRYF. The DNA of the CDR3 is TGCGCCAGCACCCTCTTGTCCCCGCGGTACTTC.

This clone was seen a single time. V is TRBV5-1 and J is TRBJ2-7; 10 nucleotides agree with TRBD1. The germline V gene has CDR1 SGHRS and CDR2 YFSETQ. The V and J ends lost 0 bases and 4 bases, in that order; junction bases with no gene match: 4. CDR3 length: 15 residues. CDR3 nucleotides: TGCGCCAGCAGCTTGGGACCGGGACAGGGGTACGAGCAGTACTTC. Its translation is CASSLGPGQGYEQYF.

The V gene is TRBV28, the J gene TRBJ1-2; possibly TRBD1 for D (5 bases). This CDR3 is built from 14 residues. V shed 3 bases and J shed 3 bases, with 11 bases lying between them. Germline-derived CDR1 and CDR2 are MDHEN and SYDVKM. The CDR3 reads CASSFGRADYGYTF. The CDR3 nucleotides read TGTGCCAGCAGTTTCGGCAGGGCTGACTATGGCTACACCTTC.

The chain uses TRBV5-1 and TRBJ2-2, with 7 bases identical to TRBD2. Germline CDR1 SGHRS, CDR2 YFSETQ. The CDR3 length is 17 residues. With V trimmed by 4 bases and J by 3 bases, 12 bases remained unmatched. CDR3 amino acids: CASSRDWGREDTGELFF. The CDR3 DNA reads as TGCGCCAGCAGCCGAGATTGGGGGAGGGAGGACACCGGGGAGCTGTTTTTT.

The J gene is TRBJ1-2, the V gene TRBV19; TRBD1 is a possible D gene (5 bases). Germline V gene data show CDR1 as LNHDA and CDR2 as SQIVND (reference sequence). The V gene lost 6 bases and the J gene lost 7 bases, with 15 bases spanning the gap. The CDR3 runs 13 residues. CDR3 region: CASRGREVGGYTF. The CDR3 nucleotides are TGTGCCAGTAGGGGCAGGGAGGTTGGTGGCTACACCTTC.

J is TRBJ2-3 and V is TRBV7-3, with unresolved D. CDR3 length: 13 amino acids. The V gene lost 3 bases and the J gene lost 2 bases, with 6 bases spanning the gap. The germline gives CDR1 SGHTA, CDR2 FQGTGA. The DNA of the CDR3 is TGTGCCAGCAGCTTGTGGCCCACAGATACGCAGTATTTT. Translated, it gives CASSLWPTDTQYF.

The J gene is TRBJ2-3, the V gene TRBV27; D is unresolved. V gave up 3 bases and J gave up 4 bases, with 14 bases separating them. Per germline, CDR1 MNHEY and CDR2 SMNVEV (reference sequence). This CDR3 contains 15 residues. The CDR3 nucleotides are TGTGCCAGCAGTTTTTCCCTAAGTATCTCAGATACGCAGTATTTT. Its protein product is CASSFSLSISDTQYF.

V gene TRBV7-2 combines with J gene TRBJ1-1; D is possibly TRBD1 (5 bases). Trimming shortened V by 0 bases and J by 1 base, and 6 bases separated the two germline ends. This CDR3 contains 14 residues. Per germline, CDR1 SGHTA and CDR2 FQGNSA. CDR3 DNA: TGTGCCAGCAGCTTAGCACAGGCGAACACTGAAGCTTTCTTT. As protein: CASSLAQANTEAFF. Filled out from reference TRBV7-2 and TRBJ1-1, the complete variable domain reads GAGVSQSPSNKVTEKGKDVELRCDPISGHTALYWYRQSLGQGLEFLIYFQGNSAPDKSGLPSDRFSAERTGGSVSTLTIQRTQQEDSAVYLCASSLAQANTEAFFGQGTRLTVV.

CDR3 DNA sequence: TGTGCCAGCAGCTTGGAGACGTACCAAGAGACCCAGTACTTC. Amino acid sequence: CASSLETYQETQYF. The rearrangement links TRBV7-9 to TRBJ2-5; the D is unclear. Germline V lookup: CDR1 SEHNR, CDR2 FQNEAQ (reference sequence). The V end lost 3 bases, the J end lost 0 bases, and 8 bases lay between the germline ends. The CDR3 covers 14 residues.

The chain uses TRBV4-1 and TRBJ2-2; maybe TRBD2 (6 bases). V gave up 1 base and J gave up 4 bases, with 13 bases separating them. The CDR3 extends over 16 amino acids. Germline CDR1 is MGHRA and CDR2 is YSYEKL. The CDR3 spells CASSQVPGLTTGELFF. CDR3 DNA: TGCGCCAGCAGCCAAGTACCCGGACTAACCACCGGGGAGCTGTTTTTT.

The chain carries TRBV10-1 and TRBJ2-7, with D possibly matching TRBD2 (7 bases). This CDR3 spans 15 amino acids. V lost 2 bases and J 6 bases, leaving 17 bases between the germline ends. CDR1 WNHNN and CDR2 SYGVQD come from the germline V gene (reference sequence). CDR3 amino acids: CASSERGGLGVEQYF. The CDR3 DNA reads TGCGCCAGCAGTGAGAGGGGGGGATTGGGGGTCGAGCAGTACTTC.

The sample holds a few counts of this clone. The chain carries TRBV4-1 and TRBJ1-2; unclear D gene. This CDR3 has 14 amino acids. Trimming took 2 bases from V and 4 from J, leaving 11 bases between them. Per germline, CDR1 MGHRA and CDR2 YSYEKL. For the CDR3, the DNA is TGCGCCAGCAGCCAAACGCAGGTGGGCTATGGCTACACCTTC. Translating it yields CASSQTQVGYGYTF.

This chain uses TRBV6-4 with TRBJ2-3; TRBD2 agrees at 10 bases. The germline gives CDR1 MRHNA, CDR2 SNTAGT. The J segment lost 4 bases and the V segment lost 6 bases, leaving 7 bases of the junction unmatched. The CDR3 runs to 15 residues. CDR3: CASRDGTSEADTQYF. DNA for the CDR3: TGTGCCAGCAGAGACGGGACTAGCGAAGCAGATACGCAGTATTTT.

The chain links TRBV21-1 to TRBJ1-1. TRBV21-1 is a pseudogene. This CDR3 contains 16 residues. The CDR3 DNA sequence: TGTGCCAGCATCCCCCCAGCCCGGAGGATGAACACTGAAGCTTTCTTT. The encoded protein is CASIPPARRMNTEAFF.

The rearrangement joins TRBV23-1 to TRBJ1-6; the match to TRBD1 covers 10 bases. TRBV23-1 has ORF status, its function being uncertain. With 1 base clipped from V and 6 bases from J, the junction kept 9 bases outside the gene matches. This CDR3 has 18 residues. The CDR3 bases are TGCGCCAGCAGTCAATTATTAACGGGACAGGGGCCTAATTCACCCCTCCACTTT. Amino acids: CASSQLLTGQGPNSPLHF.

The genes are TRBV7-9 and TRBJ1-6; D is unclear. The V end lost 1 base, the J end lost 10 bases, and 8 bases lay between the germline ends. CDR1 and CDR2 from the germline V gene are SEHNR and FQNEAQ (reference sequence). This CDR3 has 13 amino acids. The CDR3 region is CASSLEHRSPLHF. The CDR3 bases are TGTGCCAGCAGCTTAGAGCACCGGTCACCCCTCCACTTT.

The chain's CDR3 is CASSLRTGANQPQHF. CDR3 DNA: TGTGCCAGCAGCTTGAGGACAGGGGCCAATCAGCCCCAGCATTTT. The gene calls are TRBV21-1 and TRBJ1-5; TRBD1 reflects the table's D call only, with no check against the DNA. TRBV21-1 is deemed a pseudogene. This CDR3 is 15 amino acids long.

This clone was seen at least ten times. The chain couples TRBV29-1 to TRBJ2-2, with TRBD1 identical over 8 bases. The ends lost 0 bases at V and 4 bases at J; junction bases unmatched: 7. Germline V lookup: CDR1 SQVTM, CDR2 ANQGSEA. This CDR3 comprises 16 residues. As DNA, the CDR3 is TGCAGCGTTGAAGAAAAGGTGGACAGGGCCACCGGGGAGCTGTTTTTT. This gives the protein CSVEEKVDRATGELFF.

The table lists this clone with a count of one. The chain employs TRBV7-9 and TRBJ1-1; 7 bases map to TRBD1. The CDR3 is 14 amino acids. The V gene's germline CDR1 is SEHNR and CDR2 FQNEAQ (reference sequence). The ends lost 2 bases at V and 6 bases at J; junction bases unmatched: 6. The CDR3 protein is CASSLPGQLSEAFF. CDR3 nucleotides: TGTGCCAGCAGCTTACCGGGACAGCTTTCTGAAGCTTTCTTT.

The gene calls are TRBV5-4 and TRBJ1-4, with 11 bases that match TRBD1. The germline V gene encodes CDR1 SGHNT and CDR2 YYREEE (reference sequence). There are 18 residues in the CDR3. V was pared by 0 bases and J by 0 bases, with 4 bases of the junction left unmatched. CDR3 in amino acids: CASSLAGQGASTNEKLFF. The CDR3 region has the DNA TGTGCCAGCAGCTTGGCAGGACAGGGGGCATCAACTAATGAAAAACTGTTTTTT. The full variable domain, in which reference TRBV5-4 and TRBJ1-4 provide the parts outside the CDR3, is ETGVTQSPTHLIKTRGQQVTLRCSSQSGHNTVSWYQQALGQGPQFIFQYYREEENGRGNFPPRFSGLQFPNYSSELNVNALELDDSALYLCASSLAGQGASTNEKLFFGSGTQLSVL.

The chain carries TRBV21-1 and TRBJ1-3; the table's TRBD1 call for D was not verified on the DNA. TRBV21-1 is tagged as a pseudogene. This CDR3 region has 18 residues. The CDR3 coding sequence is TGTGCCAGCAGCTACCAGGATTTCACCTACTTCTCTGGAAACACCATATATTTT. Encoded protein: CASSYQDFTYFSGNTIYF.

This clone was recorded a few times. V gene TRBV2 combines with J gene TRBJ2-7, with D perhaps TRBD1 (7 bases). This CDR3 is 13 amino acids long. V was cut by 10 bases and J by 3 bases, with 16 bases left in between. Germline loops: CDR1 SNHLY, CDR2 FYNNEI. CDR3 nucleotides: TGTGCCATAACGCGGGGACAGAACTACGAGCAGTACTTC. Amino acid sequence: CAITRGQNYEQYF.

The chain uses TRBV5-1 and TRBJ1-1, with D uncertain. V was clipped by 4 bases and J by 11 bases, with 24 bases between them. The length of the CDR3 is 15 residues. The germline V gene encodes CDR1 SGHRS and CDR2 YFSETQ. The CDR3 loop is CASSLEGRRSFGAFF. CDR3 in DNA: TGCGCCAGCAGCCTGGAAGGACGGAGGAGTTTTGGTGCTTTCTTT.

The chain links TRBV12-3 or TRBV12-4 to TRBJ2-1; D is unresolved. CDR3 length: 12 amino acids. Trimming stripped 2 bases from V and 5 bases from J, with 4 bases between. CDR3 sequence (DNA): TGTGCCAGCAGTTTATTCGACAATGAGCAGTTCTTC. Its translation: CASSLFDNEQFF.

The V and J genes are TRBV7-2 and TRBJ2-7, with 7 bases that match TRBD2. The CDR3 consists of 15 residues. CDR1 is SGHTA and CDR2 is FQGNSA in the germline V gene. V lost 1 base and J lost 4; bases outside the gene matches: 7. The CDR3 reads CASSLESREGYEQYF. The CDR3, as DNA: TGTGCCAGCAGCTTAGAGAGCAGGGAGGGATACGAGCAGTACTTC.

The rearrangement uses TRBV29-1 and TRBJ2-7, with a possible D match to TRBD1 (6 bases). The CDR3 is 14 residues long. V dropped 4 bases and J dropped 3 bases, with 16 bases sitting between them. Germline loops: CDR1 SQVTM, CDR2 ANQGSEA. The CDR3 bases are TGCAGCGTTGGAGCAGGGGCCACCCGCTACGAGCAGTACTTC. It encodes CSVGAGATRYEQYF.